This T cell receptor (beta chain) was obtained from a study of T cell responses to AZD1222 COVID-19 vaccine. J lost 5 bases, V lost 8 bases, and 4 bases had no gene match. The CDR3 spans 12 residues. Germline-derived CDR1 and CDR2 are SGHTA and FQGTGA. Sequenced by immunoSEQ multiplex PCR; TCRdb stores in-frame clones only, minus some. The repertoire has approximately 67,000 clones, roughly nine tenths of them found once; the top ten carry 25% to 35%. The study's findings and limits: As reported, nearly half of all spike-specific TCRs target variant regions that are unmutated. Spike was spanned by vaccine-associated CD4 TCRs, with dominance at 160-218 and 743-854.

This clone has more than one count but fewer than ten. Its target is not known. V and J are TRBV7-3 and TRBJ2-3; 7 bases match TRBD2. The sequence was obtained from an adult who received the AZD1222 COVID-19 vaccine. The sample was peripheral blood, taken 28 days after the second AZD1222 dose. The CDR3 protein is CASAGVGDTQYF. CDR3 nucleotide sequence: TGTGCCAGCGCGGGAGTGGGAGATACGCAGTATTTT.